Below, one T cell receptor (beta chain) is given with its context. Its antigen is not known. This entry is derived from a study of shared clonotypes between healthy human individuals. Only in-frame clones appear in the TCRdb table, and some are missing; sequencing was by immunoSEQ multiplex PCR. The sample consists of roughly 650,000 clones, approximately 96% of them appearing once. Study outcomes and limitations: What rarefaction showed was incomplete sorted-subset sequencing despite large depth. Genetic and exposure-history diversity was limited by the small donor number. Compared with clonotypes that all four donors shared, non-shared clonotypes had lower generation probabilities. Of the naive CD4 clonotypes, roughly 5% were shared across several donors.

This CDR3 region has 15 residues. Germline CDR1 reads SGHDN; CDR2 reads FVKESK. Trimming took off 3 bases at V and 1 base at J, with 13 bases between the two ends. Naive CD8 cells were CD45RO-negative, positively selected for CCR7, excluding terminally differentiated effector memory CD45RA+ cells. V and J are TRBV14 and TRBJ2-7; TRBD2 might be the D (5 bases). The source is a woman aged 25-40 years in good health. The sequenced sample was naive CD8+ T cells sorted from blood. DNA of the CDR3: TGTGCCAGCAGCCATGGTTTGGGAGTGTCCTACGAGCAGTACTTC. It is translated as CASSHGLGVSYEQYF.